The clone carrying this T cell receptor beta chain was counted many times. Antigen specificity is unknown. The CDR3 loop spans 16 amino acids. The V gene's germline CDR1 is SGHDT and CDR2 YYEEEE. V gave up 4 bases and J gave up 3 bases; unmatched junction bases: 6. Every patient had bone marrow sampled while the disease was active. The sample belongs to a study of read filtering for tumor transcriptome and immune sequencing. Overall study: R-ISS stage counts were roughly eight for I, approximately 15 for II, 6 or 7 for III.

From about 400 ng of RNA, a library with molecular barcoded alpha/delta and beta/gamma adaptors was made. TCRdb re-called the reads through MiXCR, storing one row per CDR3 protein. The sample records 50,000 to 65,000 distinct CDR3 sequences, 15% to 20% being singletons. The study, taken as a whole, reports: This fraction held mixed bone marrow immune cells after CD138-negative sorting.

V is TRBV5-6 and J is TRBJ2-1; 11 nucleotides match TRBD2. Material for sequencing was a population of CD138-negative cells sorted from bone marrow. This TCR was sampled from a donor aged 40 or older with multiple myeloma. CDR3 residues: CASSPDGLAGYNEQFF. The CDR3 DNA reads TGTGCCAGCAGCCCCGACGGACTAGCGGGCTACAATGAGCAGTTCTTC.